This T cell receptor beta chain was obtained from a study of cytomegalovirus exposure and HLA in healthy donors. Across the study: Later analysis reported that the 120 validation repertoires shared the platform of the approximately 690 first-cohort repertoires. Study-level results: A later analysis found first-cohort TCR clusters tended to co-occur in the 130 or so validation repertoires. Many donors shared some public TCRs, even though most TCR sequences were rare.

CDR1 SGHVS and CDR2 FNYEAQ come from the germline V gene. CDR3 length: 13 residues. V was cut by 2 bases and J by 3 bases, with 8 bases left in between. This clone has more than one count but fewer than ten. What it binds is unknown. Sequencing used immunoSEQ multiplex PCR; TCRdb keeps in-frame clones, though not all of them. The sample has fewer than 200,000 clones; 80% to 85% are singletons. This TCR derives from a woman between 18 and 29 years old in good health and CMV-seropositive. Specimen: PBMCs. This chain links TRBV7-6 with TRBJ2-7; D gene uncertain. The CDR3 DNA follows: TGTGCCAGCAGCTTACGCAACAACTACGAGCAGTACTTC. Translating it yields CASSLRNNYEQYF.